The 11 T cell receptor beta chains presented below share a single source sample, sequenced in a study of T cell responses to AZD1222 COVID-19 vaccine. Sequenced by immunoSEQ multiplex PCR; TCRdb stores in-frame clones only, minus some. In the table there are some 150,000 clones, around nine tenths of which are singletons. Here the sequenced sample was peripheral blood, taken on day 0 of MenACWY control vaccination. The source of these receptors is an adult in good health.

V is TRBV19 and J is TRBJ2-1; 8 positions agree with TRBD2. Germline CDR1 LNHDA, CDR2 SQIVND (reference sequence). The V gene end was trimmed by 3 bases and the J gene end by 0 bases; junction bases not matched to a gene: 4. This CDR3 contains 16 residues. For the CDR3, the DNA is TGTGCCAGTAGTATTATGAGCGGGAGCTCCTACAATGAGCAGTTCTTC. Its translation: CASSIMSGSSYNEQFF.

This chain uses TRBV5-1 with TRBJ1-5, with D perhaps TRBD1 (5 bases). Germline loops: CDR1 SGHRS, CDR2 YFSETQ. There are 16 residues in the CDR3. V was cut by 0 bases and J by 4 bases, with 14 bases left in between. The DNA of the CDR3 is TGCGCCAGCAGCTTGGGGGAGGCAGGGACTAATCAGCCCCAGCATTTT. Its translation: CASSLGEAGTNQPQHF.

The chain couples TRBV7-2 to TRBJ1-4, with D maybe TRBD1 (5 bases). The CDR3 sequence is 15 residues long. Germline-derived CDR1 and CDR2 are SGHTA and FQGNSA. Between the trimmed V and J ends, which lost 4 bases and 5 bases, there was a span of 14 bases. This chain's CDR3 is CASSYQLGGNEKLFF. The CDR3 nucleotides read TGTGCCAGCAGCTACCAGTTGGGGGGAAATGAAAAACTGTTTTTT.

In DNA, the CDR3 is TGTGCCATCTCGTTTAGAGCGGACTATGGCTACACCTTC. This codes for CAISFRADYGYTF. J is TRBJ1-2 and V is TRBV10-3; D gene unclear. Germline V CDR1 and CDR2: ENHRY, SYGVKD. The CDR3 has 13 amino acids. V was shortened by 8 bases and J by 3 bases, with 13 bases between the two germline ends.

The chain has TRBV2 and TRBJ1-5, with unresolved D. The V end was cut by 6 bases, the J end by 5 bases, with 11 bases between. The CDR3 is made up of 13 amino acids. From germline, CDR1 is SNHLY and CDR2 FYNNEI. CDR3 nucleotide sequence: TGTGCCAGCAGAGGTCAGGCCGATCAGCCCCAGCATTTT. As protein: CASRGQADQPQHF.

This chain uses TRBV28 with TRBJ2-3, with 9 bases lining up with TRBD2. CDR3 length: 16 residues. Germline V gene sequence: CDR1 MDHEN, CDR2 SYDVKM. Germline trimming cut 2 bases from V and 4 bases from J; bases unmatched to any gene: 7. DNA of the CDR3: TGTGCCAGCAGTTTAGCCGGGACTAGCTTTGCAGATACGCAGTATTTT. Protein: CASSLAGTSFADTQYF.

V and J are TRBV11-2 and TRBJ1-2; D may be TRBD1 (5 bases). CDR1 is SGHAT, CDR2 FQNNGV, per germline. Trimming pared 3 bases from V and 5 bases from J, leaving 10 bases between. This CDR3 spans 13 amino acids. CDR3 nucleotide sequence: TGTGCCAGCAGCTTCCCGGGACGGTATGGCTACACCTTC. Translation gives CASSFPGRYGYTF.

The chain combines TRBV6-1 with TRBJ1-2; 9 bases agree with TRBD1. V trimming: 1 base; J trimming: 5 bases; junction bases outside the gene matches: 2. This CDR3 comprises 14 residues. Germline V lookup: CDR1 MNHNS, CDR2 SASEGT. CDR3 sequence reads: CASSEGDRAYGYTF. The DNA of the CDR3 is TGTGCCAGCAGTGAAGGGGACAGGGCTTATGGCTACACCTTC.

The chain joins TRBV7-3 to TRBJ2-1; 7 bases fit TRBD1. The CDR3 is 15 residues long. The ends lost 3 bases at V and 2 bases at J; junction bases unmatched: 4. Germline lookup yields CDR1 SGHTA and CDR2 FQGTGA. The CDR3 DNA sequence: TGTGCCAGCAGCTTCGACAGGGATACCTACAATGAGCAGTTCTTC. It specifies CASSFDRDTYNEQFF. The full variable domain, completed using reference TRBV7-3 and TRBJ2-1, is GAGVSQTPSNKVTEKGKYVELRCDPISGHTALYWYRQSLGQGPEFLIYFQGTGAADDSGLPNDRFFAVRPEGSVSTLKIQRTERGDSAVYLCASSFDRDTYNEQFFGPGTRLTVL.

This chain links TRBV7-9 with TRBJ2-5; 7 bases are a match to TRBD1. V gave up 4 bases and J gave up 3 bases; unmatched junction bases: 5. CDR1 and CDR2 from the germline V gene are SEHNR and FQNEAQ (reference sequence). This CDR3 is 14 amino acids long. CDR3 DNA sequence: TGTGCCAGCAGCTCGTGGCAGGGGGAAGAGACCCAGTACTTC. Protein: CASSSWQGEETQYF.

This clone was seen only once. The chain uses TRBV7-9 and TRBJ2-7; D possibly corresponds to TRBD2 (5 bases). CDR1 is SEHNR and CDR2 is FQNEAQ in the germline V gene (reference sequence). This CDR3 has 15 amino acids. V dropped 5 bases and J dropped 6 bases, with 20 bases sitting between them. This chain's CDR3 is CASSRIGGIPSEQYF. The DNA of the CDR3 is TGTGCCAGCAGCCGAATAGGAGGAATCCCCTCCGAGCAGTACTTC.